The source of this T cell receptor beta chain is a study of cytomegalovirus exposure and HLA in healthy donors. The CDR3 length is 16 residues. V lost 3 bases, J lost 1 base, and 5 bases stayed unmatched. CDR1 and CDR2 (germline): ENHRY, SYGVKD. The study ran its PCR with 60 Vbeta and 13 Jbeta primers. TCRdb's copy holds only in-frame clones and misses some; the assay was immunoSEQ multiplex PCR. The data contain 110,000 or so clones, around 75% of them singletons. This clonotype was obtained from a man in his forties in good health and CMV-seronegative. The chain links TRBV10-3 to TRBJ2-3, with 9 bases fitting TRBD1. Sequenced material: PBMCs. CDR3: CAISDFGDRGTDTQYF. DNA of the CDR3: TGTGCCATCAGTGATTTCGGGGACAGGGGCACAGATACGCAGTATTTT.